The 21 T cell receptor beta chains below were found in one sample sequenced in a study of vaccination effects on CD4 cells after COVID-19. Antigens for these TCRs are unknown. Sequencing was performed with immunoSEQ multiplex PCR; in TCRdb, only in-frame clones are kept and a portion is missing. The sample comprises more than 40,000 clones, around three quarters of which are singletons, and roughly 10% rests with the top ten. Antigen-specific CD4+ T cells were expanded with viral peptide pools in the ViraFEST assay before sequencing. After around 10 days in culture, the CD4+ T cells were isolated. No vaccinee had earlier SARS-CoV-2 infection, and nucleocapsid antibodies were negative. This material consisted of CD4+ T cells from PBMCs cultured with SARS-CoV-2 spike peptides, taken before COVID-19 vaccination. The receptor set was obtained from a human donor who received a COVID-19 vaccine.

V usage is TRBV5-1 and J usage is TRBJ2-2, with 9 nucleotides matching TRBD1. V dropped 2 bases and J dropped 2; count of bases not matched to a gene: 4. The CDR3 totals 16 residues. Germline V lookup: CDR1 SGHRS, CDR2 YFSETQ. The CDR3 DNA reads as TGCGCCAGCAGCTTCGGGGACAGGGATAACACCGGGGAGCTGTTTTTT. Amino acid sequence: CASSFGDRDNTGELFF. Full variable domain (outside the CDR3, taken from reference TRBV5-1 and TRBJ2-2): KAGVTQTPRYLIKTRGQQVTLSCSPISGHRSVSWYQQTPGQGLQFLFEYFSETQRNKGNFPGRFSGRQFSNSRSEMNVSTLELGDSALYLCASSFGDRDNTGELFFGEGSRLTVL.

This chain links TRBV4-1 with TRBJ1-3; TRBD1 aligns across 10 bases. J gave up 0 bases and V 3 bases, and 11 bases lay outside the gene matches. Germline V gene data show CDR1 as MGHRA and CDR2 as YSYEKL. The CDR3 loop spans 19 amino acids. CDR3 protein: CASSHEGGTGVYSGNTIYF. CDR3 DNA: TGCGCCAGCAGCCACGAAGGCGGGACAGGGGTCTACTCTGGAAACACCATATATTTT.

This clone has a handful of counts. V is TRBV7-2 and J is TRBJ1-2; D gene ambiguous. Per the germline V gene, CDR1 is SGHTA and CDR2 is FQGNSA. V lost 5 bases to trimming and J lost 7 bases, with 14 bases between them. This CDR3 has 13 amino acids. DNA for the CDR3: TGTGCCAGCAGCCTGGAGGCACTCCGTGGCTACACCTTC. Its translation: CASSLEALRGYTF.

The V and J genes are TRBV6-5 and TRBJ1-1; maybe TRBD1 (6 bases). This CDR3 region has 14 residues. Looked up from germline, CDR1 is MNHEY and CDR2 is SVGAGI. V was clipped by 6 bases and J by 3 bases, with 14 bases between them. CDR3 nucleotide sequence: TGTGCCAGCAGGAGGGGGGAAGGAGACACTGAAGCTTTCTTT. Protein: CASRRGEGDTEAFF.

The chain recombines TRBV4-3 with TRBJ2-5; 10 bases agree with TRBD1. Germline V CDR1 and CDR2: LGHNA, YSLEER. V was pared by 0 bases and J by 5 bases, with 6 bases of the junction left unmatched. There are 16 residues in the CDR3. In DNA, the CDR3 is TGCGCCAGCAGCCAAGAAGGGACAGGGGTTTGGGAGACCCAGTACTTC. This codes for CASSQEGTGVWETQYF.

The chain carries TRBV12-3 or TRBV12-4 and TRBJ1-6; tentative D call: TRBD1 (6 bases). V dropped 6 bases and J dropped 11 bases, with 11 bases sitting between them. The CDR3 spans 12 residues. For the CDR3, the DNA is TGTGCCAGCAGCCAGGACAGTCCACCCCTCCACTTT. It yields the protein CASSQDSPPLHF.

The V and J genes are TRBV18 and TRBJ2-2; D perhaps matches TRBD1 (5 bases). CDR3 size: 13 residues. Trimming shortened V by 3 bases and J by 6 bases, and 8 bases separated the two germline ends. Germline values: CDR1 KGHSH, CDR2 LQKENI. The CDR3 here is CASSPQGAGELFF. CDR3 coding DNA: TGTGCCAGCTCACCTCAGGGTGCCGGGGAGCTGTTTTTT.

The chain has TRBV4-3 and TRBJ1-4; 7 bases agree with TRBD1. With 4 bases clipped from V and 8 bases from J, the junction kept 7 bases outside the gene matches. Germline V gene data show CDR1 as LGHNA and CDR2 as YSLEER. The CDR3 covers 14 residues. The chain's CDR3 is CASSPWTGSEKLFF. DNA for the CDR3: TGCGCCAGCAGCCCATGGACAGGAAGCGAAAAACTGTTTTTT.

The chain employs TRBV7-3 and TRBJ1-2; D perhaps matches TRBD1 (5 bases). The V gene's germline CDR1 is SGHTA and CDR2 FQGTGA. This CDR3 is 15 amino acids long. V gave up 6 bases and J gave up 0 bases, with 14 bases separating them. CDR3 in amino acids: CASRLSGGANYGYTF. The CDR3 DNA reads TGTGCCAGCAGGCTTAGTGGGGGAGCTAACTATGGCTACACCTTC.

This sequence joins TRBV6-1 and TRBJ2-5; no definite D call. The V end lost 3 bases, the J end lost 2 bases, and 10 bases lay between the germline ends. The length of the CDR3 is 14 residues. Looked up from germline, CDR1 is MNHNS and CDR2 is SASEGT. DNA of the CDR3: TGTGCCAGCAGTGATATTGTTGGGCAAGAGACCCAGTACTTC. Translating it yields CASSDIVGQETQYF.

The genes are TRBV19 and TRBJ2-5, with D perhaps matching TRBD2 (5 bases). Germline values: CDR1 LNHDA, CDR2 SQIVND (reference sequence). V was trimmed by 3 bases and J by 5 bases, leaving 13 bases between them. The CDR3 length is 14 residues. The CDR3 DNA reads as TGTGCCAGTAGTATCTCGGGAATTCGGGAGACCCAGTACTTC. Amino acids: CASSISGIRETQYF. The whole variable domain, remainder taken from reference TRBV19 and TRBJ2-5, is DGGITQSPKYLFRKEGQNVTLSCEQNLNHDAMYWYRQDPGQGLRLIYYSQIVNDFQKGDIAEGYSVSREKKESFPLTVTSAQKNPTAFYLCASSISGIRETQYFGPGTRLLVL.

The rearrangement uses TRBV19 and TRBJ1-1; the match to TRBD1 covers 11 bases. Trimming took 4 bases from V and 2 from J; bases not matched to a gene: 9. The germline gives CDR1 LNHDA, CDR2 SQIVND (reference sequence). This CDR3 comprises 17 residues. CDR3 nucleotides: TGTGCCAGTAGTACGGGACAGGGGGTTGCCGGAAACACTGAAGCTTTCTTT. Residues: CASSTGQGVAGNTEAFF.

The V and J genes are TRBV5-1 and TRBJ2-1; 10 nucleotides agree with TRBD2. The germline CDR1 and CDR2 sequences are SGHRS and YFSETQ. This CDR3 spans 15 amino acids. V was clipped by 5 bases and J by 8 bases; unmatched bases: 10. Here the CDR3 reads CASSRGAGGPDEQFF. Here the CDR3 DNA reads TGCGCCAGCAGTCGGGGAGCGGGGGGGCCCGATGAGCAGTTCTTC.

The chain carries TRBV27 and TRBJ1-2; the D is unclear. The CDR3 is made up of 13 amino acids. Trimming stripped 5 bases from V and 8 bases from J, with 15 bases between. CDR1 MNHEY and CDR2 SMNVEV come from the germline V gene (reference sequence). This chain's CDR3 is CASSATLGSGYTF. CDR3 in DNA: TGTGCCAGCAGTGCAACACTGGGCTCGGGCTACACCTTC.

The chain links TRBV6-2 or TRBV6-3 to TRBJ2-5, with D perhaps TRBD2 (6 bases). The CDR3 spans 14 residues. Germline lookup yields CDR1 MNHEY and CDR2 SVGEGT. The V gene lost 7 bases and the J gene lost 6 bases, with 18 bases spanning the gap. CDR3 sequence: CASTPMGGSKTQYF. In DNA, the CDR3 is TGTGCCAGCACCCCAATGGGGGGATCAAAGACCCAGTACTTC.

The genes are TRBV6-2 or TRBV6-3 and TRBJ1-2; D call uncertain. Germline values: CDR1 MNHEY, CDR2 SVGEGT. Deletions cut 6 bases from V and 4 bases from J, with 21 bases between. The length of the CDR3 is 16 residues. Written as DNA, the CDR3 is TGTGCCAGCAGCCCTGCCGGGTCCAGGCGCCTCTATGGCTACACCTTC. The encoded protein is CASSPAGSRRLYGYTF.

V gene TRBV5-5 combines with J gene TRBJ1-6; D not resolved. The CDR3 covers 15 residues. Germline CDR1 and CDR2: SGHKS and YYEKEE (reference sequence). Trimming pared 1 base from V and 8 bases from J, leaving 13 bases between. The DNA of the CDR3 is TGTGCCAGCAGCTTGTTATCCCAGATTGATTCACCCCTCCACTTT. This codes for CASSLLSQIDSPLHF.

This chain links TRBV24-1 with TRBJ2-5; 13 nucleotides line up with TRBD2. CDR3 length: 14 amino acids. Germline CDR1 is KGHDR and CDR2 is SFDVKD. V lost 6 bases and J lost 5; bases outside the gene matches: 2. In DNA form, the CDR3 reads TGTGCCACCAGTAGGACTAGCGGGGGTGAGACCCAGTACTTC. Amino acid sequence: CATSRTSGGETQYF.

The rearrangement joins TRBV5-1 to TRBJ2-3, with 9 bases lining up with TRBD1. Germline V lookup: CDR1 SGHRS, CDR2 YFSETQ. This CDR3 comprises 14 residues. V dropped 2 bases and J dropped 3; count of bases not matched to a gene: 1. CDR3 sequence: CASSLQGATDTQYF. Written as DNA, the CDR3 is TGCGCCAGCAGCTTACAGGGGGCTACAGATACGCAGTATTTT.

The chain is built from TRBV5-1 and TRBJ1-2; D is uncertain. V lost 0 bases and J lost 6, with 9 bases in between. CDR1 is SGHRS and CDR2 is YFSETQ in the germline V gene. There are 13 residues in the CDR3. In nucleotides, the CDR3 is TGCGCCAGCAGCTTGGAGGTCCCGAATGGCTACACCTTC. This sequence encodes CASSLEVPNGYTF.

This clone was detected only a few times. The rearrangement uses TRBV5-1 and TRBJ2-2; D is possibly TRBD1 (8 bases). The CDR3 contains 21 residues. The ends were cut back, 4 bases at V and 1 base at J, with 29 bases in the middle. Germline lookup yields CDR1 SGHRS and CDR2 YFSETQ. CDR3 residues: CASSGIGQGAGLAVNTGELFF. The CDR3 DNA sequence: TGCGCCAGCAGCGGAATCGGACAGGGAGCGGGCCTAGCGGTGAACACCGGGGAGCTGTTTTTT.